What follows are 28 T cell receptor beta chains derived from one specimen sequenced in a study of T cell responses to AZD1222 COVID-19 vaccine. Libraries were prepared by immunoSEQ multiplex PCR; TCRdb keeps only in-frame clonotypes and omits some of them. Of 110,000 to 150,000 clones listed, 92% are singletons. Sequenced material: peripheral blood, taken 28 days after the second AZD1222 dose. These receptors all stem from an adult who received the AZD1222 COVID-19 vaccine.

The chain links TRBV4-3 to TRBJ2-3, with 16 nucleotides matching TRBD2. Germline values: CDR1 LGHNA, CDR2 YSLEER. V gave up 4 bases and J gave up 5 bases; unmatched junction bases: 9. The CDR3 totals 18 residues. CDR3 loop: CASSPLGLAGGPGDTQYF. In nucleotides, the CDR3 is TGCGCCAGCAGCCCACTGGGACTAGCGGGAGGGCCGGGAGATACGCAGTATTTT.

This clone was seen once. The chain recombines TRBV2 with TRBJ2-7, with a weak D call TRBD2 (6 bases). Germline CDR1 is SNHLY and CDR2 is FYNNEI. Deletions cut 10 bases from V and 2 bases from J, with 12 bases between. The CDR3 totals 12 residues. CDR3 sequence: CATAGRTYEQYF. CDR3 DNA sequence: TGTGCCACTGCGGGACGGACCTACGAGCAGTACTTC.

V usage is TRBV3-1 (or the pseudogene TRBV3-2) and J usage is TRBJ2-7; D is perhaps TRBD1 or TRBD2 (5 bases each). CDR3 size: 15 residues. CDR1 and CDR2 (germline): LGHDT, YNNKEL (reference sequence). V was clipped by 4 bases and J by 2 bases, with 15 bases between them. CDR3 sequence: CASSLGRGRAYEQYF. DNA of the CDR3: TGTGCCAGCAGCCTAGGCCGGGGCAGGGCCTACGAGCAGTACTTC.

The chain is built from TRBV7-6 and TRBJ1-5, with D uncertain. CDR3 length: 13 residues. Germline CDR1 SGHVS, CDR2 FNYEAQ. V gave up 5 bases and J gave up 5 bases, with 10 bases separating them. The CDR3 region is CASSAREDQPQHF. CDR3 coding DNA: TGTGCCAGCAGCGCACGGGAGGATCAGCCCCAGCATTTT.

The count of this clone is one. J is TRBJ2-7 and V is TRBV18; TRBD2 aligns across 7 bases. The length of the CDR3 is 13 residues. Germline-derived CDR1 and CDR2 are KGHSH and LQKENI. Losses at the gene ends were 4 bases for V and 5 bases for J; bases not matched to a gene: 5. CDR3 residues: CASSQGLPNEQYF. CDR3 coding DNA: TGTGCCAGCTCACAGGGACTACCTAACGAGCAGTACTTC.

The CDR3 sequence is CASSVDGRPYNEQFF. The CDR3 DNA reads TGTGCCAGCAGCGTAGACGGGAGACCCTACAATGAGCAGTTCTTC. The rearrangement uses TRBV9 and TRBJ2-1; maybe TRBD2 (6 bases). V gave up 0 bases and J gave up 2 bases, with 9 bases separating them. The CDR3 spans 15 residues. Germline-derived CDR1 and CDR2 are SGDLS and YYNGEE. Combining the CDR3 with reference TRBV9 and TRBJ2-1 gives the whole variable domain DSGVTQTPKHLITATGQRVTLRCSPRSGDLSVYWYQQSLDQGLQFLIQYYNGEERAKGNILERFSAQQFPDLHSELNLSSLELGDSALYFCASSVDGRPYNEQFFGPGTRLTVL.

This CDR3 is CASSPRQGSDEQYF. The CDR3 region has the DNA TGTGCCAGTAGTCCCCGACAGGGTTCGGACGAGCAGTACTTC. V and J are TRBV19 and TRBJ2-7; 7 bases map to TRBD1. Germline CDR1 reads LNHDA; CDR2 reads SQIVND (reference sequence). V trimming: 5 bases; J trimming: 5 bases; junction bases outside the gene matches: 9. CDR3 length: 14 amino acids.

The chain is built from TRBV7-9 and TRBJ2-7; the match to TRBD2 covers 12 bases. Trimming took 3 bases from V and 5 from J; bases not matched to a gene: 5. The CDR3 contains 15 residues. CDR1 is SEHNR and CDR2 is FQNEAQ in the germline V gene (reference sequence). The CDR3 sequence: CASSFLLAGGNEQYF. The CDR3 bases are TGTGCCAGCAGCTTTCTACTAGCGGGAGGCAACGAGCAGTACTTC.

There are a few counts of this clone. The chain uses TRBV6-4 and TRBJ1-1; 8 nucleotides align to TRBD1. Germline assignment: CDR1 MRHNA and CDR2 SNTAGT. The CDR3 contains 14 residues. J was trimmed by 5 bases and V by 3 bases; bases with no gene match: 5. This CDR3 is CASSDTDRATEAFF. The CDR3 DNA follows: TGTGCCAGCAGTGATACGGACAGGGCGACTGAAGCTTTCTTT.

This clone has only one observation. The chain employs TRBV7-9 and TRBJ2-7; the D is unclear. Trimming took 6 bases from V and 0 from J, leaving 6 bases between them. This CDR3 is built from 12 residues. Germline-derived CDR1 and CDR2 are SEHNR and FQNEAQ (reference sequence). The CDR3, as DNA: TGTGCCAGCAGTCAAAGCTCCTACGAGCAGTACTTC. Amino acid sequence: CASSQSSYEQYF.

The chain combines TRBV21-1 with TRBJ2-7; the table's TRBD2 call for D was not verified on the DNA. TRBV21-1 is classified as a pseudogene. This CDR3 spans 14 amino acids. CDR3 in DNA: TGTGCCAGCGATAGGACTCCTACCTCCTACGAGCAGTACTTC. This sequence encodes CASDRTPTSYEQYF.

This sequence joins TRBV7-9 and TRBJ2-7, with TRBD2 matching over 8 bases. The CDR3 has 16 residues. The V segment lost 5 bases and the J segment 6 bases; nucleotides outside the gene matches: 15. CDR1 is SEHNR and CDR2 is FQNEAQ in the germline V gene (reference sequence). CDR3 residues: CASSGSIKAGEAEQYF. The CDR3 coding sequence is TGTGCCAGCAGCGGCTCTATCAAAGCGGGAGAGGCCGAGCAGTACTTC. Filled out from reference TRBV7-9 and TRBJ2-7, the complete variable domain reads DTGVSQNPRHKITKRGQNVTFRCDPISEHNRLYWYRQTLGQGPEFLTYFQNEAQLEKSRLLSDRFSAERPKGSFSTLEIQRTEQGDSAMYLCASSGSIKAGEAEQYFGPGTRLTVT.

The chain recombines TRBV5-6 with TRBJ1-2; possibly TRBD1 for D (5 bases). Germline V lookup: CDR1 SGHDT, CDR2 YYEEEE. The length of the CDR3 is 14 residues. Trimming shortened V by 1 base and J by 3 bases, and 10 bases separated the two germline ends. CDR3 loop: CASSLFRGYYGYTF. CDR3 bases: TGTGCCAGCAGCTTGTTTCGGGGGTACTATGGCTACACCTTC.

The chain joins TRBV19 to TRBJ2-7; D is possibly TRBD1 (5 bases). The germline V gene encodes CDR1 LNHDA and CDR2 SQIVND (reference sequence). The CDR3 runs 12 residues. Deletions cut 6 bases from V and 6 bases from J, with 12 bases between. The CDR3 bases are TGTGCCAGTAGATCCCAGGGCGGCGAGCAGTACTTC. Translating gives CASRSQGGEQYF.

V gene TRBV28 combines with J gene TRBJ1-5; D might be TRBD1 (6 bases). The V gene lost 8 bases and the J gene lost 0 bases, with 11 bases spanning the gap. Per the germline V gene, CDR1 is MDHEN and CDR2 is SYDVKM. This CDR3 comprises 14 residues. This CDR3 is CASGRGGSNQPQHF. As DNA, the CDR3 is TGTGCCAGCGGCCGAGGGGGTAGCAATCAGCCCCAGCATTTT. Full variable domain (remainder filled in from reference TRBV28 and TRBJ1-5): DVKVTQSSRYLVKRTGEKVFLECVQDMDHENMFWYRQDPGLGLRLIYFSYDVKMKEKGDIPEGYSVSREKKERFSLILESASTNQTSMYLCASGRGGSNQPQHFGDGTRLSIL.

J is TRBJ2-1 and V is TRBV3-1 (or the pseudogene TRBV3-2); 11 nucleotides line up with TRBD1. Germline CDR1 reads LGHDT; CDR2 reads YNNKEL (reference sequence). The V and J ends lost 4 bases and 7 bases, in that order; junction bases with no gene match: 9. This CDR3 contains 16 residues. The CDR3 nucleotides read TGTGCCAGCAGCCTGACCGGACAGGGGGCGCGGAATGAGCAGTTCTTC. Its protein product is CASSLTGQGARNEQFF.

This clone was counted between two and nine times. The chain has TRBV7-9 and TRBJ1-1; 7 nucleotides match TRBD1. Germline V gene data show CDR1 as SEHNR and CDR2 as FQNEAQ (reference sequence). The junction had 14 bases not matched to a gene; V was cut back by 3 bases and J by 10 bases. The CDR3 has 15 amino acids. In nucleotides, the CDR3 is TGTGCCAGCAGCTTTAGGAGACAGGGAGAGGGTGGAGCTTTCTTT. Translating it yields CASSFRRQGEGGAFF.

The V and J genes are TRBV28 and TRBJ1-5, with 9 bases aligning to TRBD1. The CDR3 sequence is 17 residues long. CDR1 is MDHEN and CDR2 is SYDVKM in the germline V gene. J was trimmed by 9 bases and V by 8 bases; bases with no gene match: 20. CDR3 amino acids: CASGRYPGQGLGGPQHF. CDR3 sequence (DNA): TGTGCCAGCGGGAGGTATCCGGGACAGGGCCTCGGGGGGCCCCAGCATTTT.

This chain links TRBV5-6 with TRBJ1-4; no reliable D call. The V end was cut by 3 bases, the J end by 0 bases, with 12 bases between. The CDR3 is made up of 16 amino acids. Germline CDR1 SGHDT, CDR2 YYEEEE. DNA of the CDR3: TGTGCCAGCAGCTCAAATGGGAGGGCAACTAATGAAAAACTGTTTTTT. Residues: CASSSNGRATNEKLFF.

The chain carries TRBV7-9 and TRBJ2-7, with 16 bases fitting TRBD2. Losses at the gene ends were 5 bases for V and 2 bases for J; bases not matched to a gene: 12. This CDR3 is built from 19 residues. Germline V gene lookup returns CDR1 SEHNR and CDR2 FQNEAQ (reference sequence). The CDR3 reads CASSPLGLAGGKGAYEQYF. The DNA of the CDR3 is TGTGCCAGCAGCCCCTTGGGACTAGCGGGAGGGAAAGGGGCCTACGAGCAGTACTTC.

The chain uses TRBV5-8 and TRBJ2-5; 12 bases are shared with TRBD1. Germline CDR1 and CDR2: SGHTS and YDEGEE. CDR3 length: 17 residues. Trimming cost V 4 bases and J 5 bases; bases outside gene matches: 12. The CDR3: CASSISGTGGASETQYF. CDR3 sequence (DNA): TGTGCCAGCAGCATTTCCGGGACAGGGGGCGCGTCGGAGACCCAGTACTTC.

The chain is built from TRBV15 and TRBJ1-2; a weak D match, TRBD1 (6 bases). Trimming shortened V by 1 base and J by 6 bases, and 15 bases separated the two germline ends. From germline, CDR1 is LNHNV and CDR2 YYDKDF (reference sequence). CDR3 length equals 15 residues. The CDR3 region is CATSRGRGAVDGYTF. The CDR3 region has the DNA TGTGCCACCAGCAGAGGGCGGGGGGCAGTGGATGGCTACACCTTC.

This sequence joins TRBV6-2 or TRBV6-3 and TRBJ2-5; D may match TRBD1 or TRBD2 (5 bases each). Trimming took 1 base from V and 2 from J, leaving 11 bases between them. The CDR3 has 15 residues. In germline, CDR1 is MNHEY, CDR2 SVGEGT. The CDR3 bases are TGTGCCAGCAGTTACTTGGGACGCCGGCAAGAGACCCAGTACTTC. It encodes CASSYLGRRQETQYF.

This chain connects TRBV19 to TRBJ1-3; no clear D. CDR3 length: 18 amino acids. Trimming shortened V by 3 bases and J by 2 bases, and 20 bases separated the two germline ends. Germline CDR1 is LNHDA and CDR2 is SQIVND (reference sequence). CDR3: CASSIRPGRYEPGNTIYF. The CDR3 DNA sequence: TGTGCCAGTAGTATCCGCCCGGGAAGATATGAGCCTGGAAACACCATATATTTT.

The chain has TRBV7-2 and TRBJ2-5, with D perhaps TRBD1 or TRBD2 (7 bases each). Germline V CDR1 and CDR2: SGHTA, FQGNSA. The CDR3 has 14 residues. The germline V and J ends were trimmed by 4 bases and 7 bases, with 16 bases remaining between them. CDR3 in amino acids: CASSSPTGRGTQYF. Here the CDR3 DNA reads TGTGCCAGCAGCTCCCCGACAGGGAGGGGGACCCAGTACTTC.

The chain employs TRBV7-9 and TRBJ1-2; D gene ambiguous. This CDR3 comprises 14 residues. Trimming cost V 5 bases and J 5 bases, with 15 bases left between them. Germline CDR1 SEHNR, CDR2 FQNEAQ (reference sequence). CDR3 in DNA: TGTGCCAGCAGCCGGACGAAGGGATATTATGGCTACACCTTC. Protein sequence: CASSRTKGYYGYTF.

About this clone: This specimen includes other DNA sequences encoding the same CDR3. This chain links TRBV6-5 with TRBJ1-2; 8 positions match TRBD1. CDR3 length: 12 residues. Germline CDR1 reads MNHEY; CDR2 reads SVGAGI. The J segment lost 4 bases and the V segment lost 6 bases, leaving 1 base of the junction unmatched. CDR3 region: CASRDRGYGYTF. The CDR3 DNA sequence: TGTGCCAGCAGAGACAGGGGCTATGGCTACACCTTC.

The CDR3 sequence: CASSLAREQNTEAFF. The CDR3 nucleotides are TGTGCCAGCAGCTTAGCCCGAGAGCAGAACACTGAAGCTTTCTTT. The chain joins TRBV7-9 to TRBJ1-1; D is ambiguous. CDR1 and CDR2 from the germline V gene are SEHNR and FQNEAQ (reference sequence). The V end was cut by 0 bases, the J end by 1 base, with 9 bases between. The CDR3 contains 15 residues.